The source of this TCR beta chain is a study of blood T cell repertoires in COVID-19. For the study at large: The origin of the acute and convalescent COVID-19 samples was the United States, Italy and Spain.

In the original analysis: Amplification of reference gene primers was used by the study to estimate nucleated cell counts. Libraries were prepared by immunoSEQ multiplex PCR; TCRdb keeps only in-frame clonotypes and omits some of them. V and J calls and clone size are given by that table; D and trimming were obtained from the DNA. The repertoire holds approximately 260,000 clones, with 88% as singletons. This clone appeared a single time. In Seattle, patients joined the study during active infection and were tracked longitudinally. The clonotype originates from a woman in her 70s with COVID-19, enrolled during active disease. Sequenced sample: peripheral blood.

The CDR3 spells CAWKQGIDTQYF. In nucleotides, the CDR3 is TGTGCCTGGAAACAGGGTATTGATACGCAGTATTTT. The V gene is TRBV30, the J gene TRBJ2-3; D possibly corresponds to TRBD1 (6 bases). The CDR3 is 12 residues long. CDR1 is GTSNPN, CDR2 SVGIG, per germline (reference sequence). V dropped 4 bases and J dropped 6 bases, with 11 bases sitting between them. Full variable domain (rest looked up from reference TRBV30 and TRBJ2-3): SQTIHQWPATLVQPVGSPLSLECTVEGTSNPNLYWYRQAAGRGLQLLFYSVGIGQISSEVPQNLSASRPQDRQFILSSKKLLLSDSGFYLCAWKQGIDTQYFGPGTRLTVL.